Shown below are 12 T cell receptor beta chains from a single sample sequenced in a study of T cell repertoires in cytomegalovirus infection. TCRdb reprocessed the reads with MiXCR, giving one entry per CDR3 protein. The sample holds fewer than 550,000 distinct CDR3 sequences, about 15% seen once. Input material: CD8+ T cells from PBMCs. The receptor set was obtained from a human donor in good health (CMV status not recorded). Some clones in this sample may be carry-over from other donors' samples.

In this sample, this clonotype turned up a few times. The chain recombines TRBV10-3 with TRBJ2-3, with TRBD2 identical over 12 bases. The CDR3 totals 19 residues. With V trimmed by 4 bases and J by 4 bases, 15 bases remained unmatched. The germline V gene encodes CDR1 ENHRY and CDR2 SYGVKD. Here the CDR3 reads CAISAPPQTSGRAADTQYF. The CDR3 nucleotides are TGTGCCATCAGTGCCCCACCCCAGACTAGCGGGAGAGCTGCAGATACGCAGTATTTT.

This clonotype has at least ten counts. The V and J genes are TRBV7-9 and TRBJ2-1, with D unclear. This CDR3 contains 13 residues. V was trimmed by 5 bases and J by 5 bases, leaving 10 bases between them. Germline V CDR1 and CDR2: SEHNR, FQNEAQ (reference sequence). The CDR3 DNA is TGTGCCAGCAGCCAATCCAGTGACAATGAGCAGTTCTTC. Its protein product is CASSQSSDNEQFF.

This chain uses TRBV28 with TRBJ2-7; tentatively, D is TRBD2 (7 bases). Germline CDR1 and CDR2: MDHEN and SYDVKM. The CDR3 length is 14 residues. Trimming cost V 8 bases and J 5 bases, with 19 bases left between them. This CDR3 reads CASSLGGAGHEQYF. The CDR3 nucleotides read TGTGCCAGCTCCCTTGGGGGGGCGGGCCACGAGCAGTACTTC.

Ten or more counts support this clonotype. The chain employs TRBV7-9 and TRBJ1-1; no firm D call. V lost 5 bases and J 0 bases, leaving 19 bases between the germline ends. The CDR3 contains 17 residues. Looked up from germline, CDR1 is SEHNR and CDR2 is FQNEAQ (reference sequence). DNA for the CDR3: TGTGCCAGCAGCCCCCTGAGTGACACCGACATGAACACTGAAGCTTTCTTT. This gives the protein CASSPLSDTDMNTEAFF.

This chain connects TRBV11-2 to TRBJ1-3, with D hard to call. The CDR3 is made up of 16 amino acids. Germline V gene lookup returns CDR1 SGHAT and CDR2 FQNNGV. V lost 0 bases and J 4 bases, leaving 13 bases between the germline ends. This CDR3 reads CASSLEEVAVGNTIYF. CDR3 coding DNA: TGTGCCAGCAGCTTAGAAGAGGTCGCGGTAGGAAACACCATATATTTT.

At least ten counts were recorded for this clonotype. The chain uses TRBV7-8 and TRBJ2-3, with 10 positions matching TRBD2. The germline gives CDR1 SGHVS, CDR2 FQNEAQ. The CDR3 contains 16 residues. V trimming: 0 bases; J trimming: 4 bases; junction bases outside the gene matches: 4. CDR3 protein: CASSLALAGDSDTQYF. The DNA for the CDR3 is TGTGCCAGCAGCTTAGCGCTAGCGGGAGATTCAGATACGCAGTATTTT.

There are many counts of this clonotype. The J gene is TRBJ1-2, the V gene TRBV7-9; D is ambiguous. Between the trimmed V and J ends, which lost 1 base and 4 bases, there was a span of 13 bases. Per the germline V gene, CDR1 is SEHNR and CDR2 is FQNEAQ (reference sequence). CDR3 size: 15 residues. Here the CDR3 reads CASSLEASAPYGYTF. As DNA, the CDR3 is TGTGCCAGCAGCTTAGAGGCCTCGGCCCCCTATGGCTACACCTTC.

This clonotype was seen at least ten times. The chain joins TRBV7-8 to TRBJ2-3, with 9 nucleotides matching TRBD2. The germline V gene has CDR1 SGHVS and CDR2 FQNEAQ. V shed 3 bases, J shed 5 bases, and the junction held 9 bases outside the gene matches. The CDR3 is 16 residues long. This CDR3 is CASSLIAGEGGDTQYF. CDR3 coding DNA: TGTGCCAGCAGCTTGATAGCGGGGGAAGGTGGAGATACGCAGTATTTT.

At least ten counts were recorded for this clonotype. The V gene is TRBV7-8, the J gene TRBJ2-7; 11 bases are a match to TRBD2. The CDR3 covers 17 residues. Trimming at V came to 4 bases and at J to 0 bases, leaving 8 bases not matched to a gene. The germline CDR1 and CDR2 sequences are SGHVS and FQNEAQ. The CDR3 DNA follows: TGTGCCAGCAGCTCCGGACTAGCGGGCCCTAGCTCCTACGAGCAGTACTTC. Translating it yields CASSSGLAGPSSYEQYF. The variable domain in full, with the rest retrieved from reference TRBV7-8 and TRBJ2-7, is GAGVSQSPRYKVAKRGQDVALRCDPISGHVSLFWYQQALGQGPEFLTYFQNEAQLDKSGLPSDRFFAERPEGSVSTLKIQRTQQEDSAVYLCASSSGLAGPSSYEQYFGPGTRLTVT.

This chain uses TRBV6-1 with TRBJ2-3; the D is unclear. The CDR3 consists of 8 residues. Germline-derived CDR1 and CDR2 are MNHNS and SASEGT. V gave up 2 bases and J gave up 13 bases, with 1 base separating them. The CDR3 loop is CASSEKYF. CDR3 DNA sequence: TGTGCCAGCAGTGAAAAGTATTTT.

The gene calls are TRBV29-1 and TRBJ2-6; TRBD2 agrees at 7 bases. Germline V gene data show CDR1 as SQVTM and CDR2 as ANQGSEA. Trimming at V came to 0 bases and at J to 0 bases, leaving 5 bases not matched to a gene. The CDR3 is 17 residues long. The chain's CDR3 is CSVEEGGPYSGANVLTF. In DNA form, the CDR3 reads TGCAGCGTTGAAGAGGGAGGGCCTTACTCTGGGGCCAACGTCCTGACTTTC.

This clonotype was seen repeatedly, ten times or more. The V gene is TRBV19, the J gene TRBJ2-1, with TRBD2 matching 10 bases. The CDR3 is made up of 15 amino acids. Trimming took 7 bases from V and 4 from J; bases not matched to a gene: 7. The germline V gene encodes CDR1 LNHDA and CDR2 SQIVND (reference sequence). The CDR3 region is CASTKIAGGYNEQFF. In DNA form, the CDR3 reads TGTGCCAGTACTAAGATAGCGGGAGGATACAATGAGCAGTTCTTC.